A single sample is the source of the 24 T cell receptor beta chains below, sequenced in a study of blood T cell repertoires in COVID-19. Profiling relied on immunoSEQ multiplex PCR, and the TCRdb table lists in-frame clones only, not all of them. Here the sample spans some 150,000 clones, roughly nine tenths being singletons. What was sequenced was peripheral blood. These receptors all come from a woman in her fifties or sixties with COVID-19, enrolled during active disease.

Details on this clone: Distinct nucleotide sequences in the sample also encode this CDR3. The chain has TRBV9 and TRBJ1-5; D ambiguous. The CDR3 totals 14 residues. CDR1 is SGDLS, CDR2 YYNGEE, per germline. Trimming cost V 0 bases and J 5 bases, with 9 bases left between them. The CDR3 DNA sequence: TGTGCCAGCAGCGTAGGGCAGGAAGATCAGCCCCAGCATTTT. It codes for CASSVGQEDQPQHF.

The rearrangement joins TRBV5-1 to TRBJ2-1; no clear D gene. Trimming took off 9 bases at V and 2 bases at J, with 15 bases between the two ends. CDR3 length: 14 amino acids. Germline V gives CDR1 SGHRS, CDR2 YFSETQ. This chain's CDR3 is CATNRGDPYNEQFF. In DNA, the CDR3 is TGCGCCACAAACCGAGGTGATCCCTACAATGAGCAGTTCTTC. The full variable domain, its missing parts supplied by reference TRBV5-1 and TRBJ2-1, is KAGVTQTPRYLIKTRGQQVTLSCSPISGHRSVSWYQQTPGQGLQFLFEYFSETQRNKGNFPGRFSGRQFSNSRSEMNVSTLELGDSALYLCATNRGDPYNEQFFGPGTRLTVL.

The chain carries TRBV4-3 and TRBJ2-1, with D perhaps TRBD2 (6 bases). CDR1 and CDR2 from the germline V gene are LGHNA and YSLEER. V lost 4 bases and J 2 bases, leaving 15 bases between the germline ends. The CDR3 covers 16 residues. DNA of the CDR3: TGCGCCAGCAGCCGAGCCGGCGGAGGGGCCTACAATGAGCAGTTCTTC. Translating it yields CASSRAGGGAYNEQFF.

V gene TRBV7-3 combines with J gene TRBJ2-2; 12 bases align to TRBD2. Germline V CDR1 and CDR2: SGHTA, FQGTGA. CDR3 length: 16 residues. The V segment lost 5 bases and the J segment 2 bases; nucleotides outside the gene matches: 3. The CDR3 loop reads CASSLLAGGNTGELFF. The CDR3, as DNA: TGTGCCAGCAGCCTACTAGCGGGAGGAAACACCGGGGAGCTGTTTTTT.

The CDR3: CASSTGLAGVTDTQYF. In nucleotides, the CDR3 is TGCGCCAGCAGCACAGGACTAGCGGGGGTCACAGATACGCAGTATTTT. The chain combines TRBV4-3 with TRBJ2-3; 13 bases match TRBD2. V gave up 5 bases and J gave up 2 bases; unmatched junction bases: 4. The CDR3 runs to 16 residues. Looked up from germline, CDR1 is LGHNA and CDR2 is YSLEER.

The V and J genes are TRBV24-1 and TRBJ2-1, with a weak D call TRBD1 (5 bases). Germline CDR1 KGHDR, CDR2 SFDVKD. The CDR3 sequence is 13 residues long. V was cut by 8 bases and J by 7 bases, with 14 bases left in between. CDR3 region: CATNGQGRNEQFF. The CDR3 nucleotides are TGTGCCACCAACGGGCAGGGTCGGAATGAGCAGTTCTTC.

The chain links TRBV7-2 to TRBJ1-5; 7 positions match TRBD1. The V gene's germline CDR1 is SGHTA and CDR2 FQGNSA. Unmatched junction bases numbered 6, after V lost 5 bases and J lost 5 bases. The CDR3 is made up of 14 amino acids. The CDR3 protein is CASSVITGDQPQHF. The CDR3, as DNA: TGTGCCAGCAGCGTAATTACAGGGGATCAGCCCCAGCATTTT.

The chain employs TRBV18 and TRBJ1-2; D gene unclear. Trimming shortened V by 0 bases and J by 4 bases, and 12 bases separated the two germline ends. There are 15 residues in the CDR3. CDR1 KGHSH and CDR2 LQKENI come from the germline V gene. DNA of the CDR3: TGTGCCAGCTCACCACCGGTCGAGTTCGGCTATGGCTACACCTTC. Encoded protein: CASSPPVEFGYGYTF.

The V gene is TRBV6-2 or TRBV6-3, the J gene TRBJ2-1; perhaps TRBD2 as D (6 bases). V was trimmed by 5 bases and J by 9 bases, leaving 14 bases between them. CDR3 length: 13 residues. Germline V gene sequence: CDR1 MNHEY, CDR2 SVGEGT. The CDR3 protein is CASSPTSSVEQFF. In nucleotides, the CDR3 is TGTGCCAGCAGTCCGACTAGTAGTGTTGAGCAGTTCTTC.

The V call is TRBV5-6, the J call TRBJ1-5; D perhaps matches TRBD1 (6 bases). The CDR3 loop spans 16 amino acids. From germline, CDR1 is SGHDT and CDR2 YYEEEE. V lost 5 bases and J 0 bases, leaving 15 bases between the germline ends. The CDR3 DNA reads TGTGCCAGCAGTTCCGGGACACCGTATAGCAATCAGCCCCAGCATTTT. Translating gives CASSSGTPYSNQPQHF.

V and J are TRBV3-1 (or the pseudogene TRBV3-2) and TRBJ2-6; D gene ambiguous. V gave up 1 base and J gave up 0 bases, with 10 bases separating them. CDR3 length equals 17 residues. CDR1 is LGHDT and CDR2 is YNNKEL in the germline V gene (reference sequence). Here the CDR3 DNA reads TGTGCCAGCAGCCAAGGGGCAGGTGCCTCTGGGGCCAACGTCCTGACTTTC. Protein product: CASSQGAGASGANVLTF.

The chain uses TRBV13 and TRBJ2-1, with a tentative D call TRBD2 (5 bases). The CDR3 sequence is 14 residues long. Trimming cost V 5 bases and J 0 bases, with 8 bases left between them. CDR1 is PRHDT and CDR2 is FYEKMQ in the germline V gene (reference sequence). CDR3 coding DNA: TGTGCCAGCAGCCGACTACACTCCTACAATGAGCAGTTCTTC. This encodes CASSRLHSYNEQFF.

The V gene is TRBV27, the J gene TRBJ2-1, with a weak D call TRBD1 (6 bases). CDR3 length: 18 residues. V lost 0 bases and J lost 2, with 17 bases in between. Germline lookup yields CDR1 MNHEY and CDR2 SMNVEV (reference sequence). As DNA, the CDR3 is TGTGCCAGCAGTTTATCGGGGGCCGGGACACCAGCCTACAATGAGCAGTTCTTC. This encodes CASSLSGAGTPAYNEQFF.

The chain carries TRBV10-3 and TRBJ1-3, with a tentative D call TRBD1 (5 bases). This CDR3 is 14 amino acids long. Germline V gene lookup returns CDR1 ENHRY and CDR2 SYGVKD. V lost 10 bases to trimming and J lost 0 bases, with 13 bases between them. CDR3 residues: CATTGITSGNTIYF. The CDR3 nucleotides read TGTGCCACTACAGGAATAACCTCTGGAAACACCATATATTTT.

This clone was seen once. The chain links TRBV5-4 to TRBJ1-2; a possible D gene is TRBD1 (5 bases). Germline CDR1 is SGHNT and CDR2 is YYREEE (reference sequence). Trimming shortened V by 0 bases and J by 3 bases, and 18 bases separated the two germline ends. CDR3 size: 17 residues. CDR3 sequence reads: CASSLDFFRAQDYGYTF. CDR3 in DNA: TGTGCCAGCAGCTTGGATTTTTTCAGGGCCCAAGACTATGGCTACACCTTC.

The CDR3 protein is CASSKLGLPSADTQYF. The CDR3 DNA reads as TGTGCCAGCAGTAAACTGGGACTTCCCTCTGCAGATACGCAGTATTTT. The J gene is TRBJ2-3, the V gene TRBV6-2 or TRBV6-3; a possible D gene is TRBD2 (6 bases). V was pared by 5 bases and J by 4 bases, with 19 bases between. The CDR3 covers 16 residues. Germline assignment: CDR1 MNHEY and CDR2 SVGEGT.

The chain uses TRBV9 and TRBJ2-3; possibly TRBD1 for D (6 bases). Trimming stripped 0 bases from V and 4 bases from J, with 18 bases between. From germline, CDR1 is SGDLS and CDR2 YYNGEE. CDR3 length: 17 residues. The CDR3 here is CASSVVSGASFADTQYF. The CDR3 bases are TGTGCCAGCAGCGTAGTTTCAGGGGCAAGTTTTGCAGATACGCAGTATTTT.

The chain couples TRBV30 to TRBJ1-1; no clear D gene. The CDR3 has 15 residues. Germline CDR1 is GTSNPN and CDR2 is SVGIG (reference sequence). V was clipped by 4 bases and J by 4 bases, with 19 bases between them. CDR3 DNA: TGTGCCTGGATAAGGAACTACCCTAAAGGCACTGAAGCTTTCTTT. It codes for CAWIRNYPKGTEAFF.

This chain uses TRBV2 with TRBJ1-3, with 8 bases aligning to TRBD1. The CDR3 extends over 16 amino acids. V shed 7 bases, J shed 2 bases, and the junction held 10 bases outside the gene matches. CDR1 is SNHLY and CDR2 is FYNNEI in the germline V gene. The CDR3 sequence is CASKRGGQGAGNTIYF. In nucleotides, the CDR3 is TGTGCCAGCAAAAGGGGTGGACAGGGAGCTGGAAACACCATATATTTT.

The chain is built from TRBV27 and TRBJ1-5; TRBD1 agrees at 8 bases. J lost 6 bases, V lost 6 bases, and 10 bases had no gene match. From germline, CDR1 is MNHEY and CDR2 SMNVEV (reference sequence). The CDR3 covers 15 residues. The CDR3 DNA reads TGTGCCAGCAGCCCTAGGGACAGGATTGGTCAGCCCCAGCATTTT. Protein product: CASSPRDRIGQPQHF.

The chain combines TRBV2 with TRBJ2-1, with TRBD2 matching over 14 bases. This CDR3 is built from 16 residues. V lost 1 base to trimming and J lost 15 bases; unmatched junction nucleotides: 11. CDR1 is SNHLY and CDR2 is FYNNEI in the germline V gene. The CDR3 spells CASSEGGQPGLAGVFF. The CDR3 nucleotides are TGTGCCAGCAGTGAAGGGGGCCAACCGGGACTAGCGGGGGTGTTCTTC.

This chain links TRBV14 with TRBJ2-2; no firm D call. Germline V gene lookup returns CDR1 SGHDN and CDR2 FVKESK. The CDR3 has 13 residues. The V gene lost 6 bases and the J gene lost 1 base, with 6 bases spanning the gap. The CDR3 DNA is TGTGCCAGCAGGAGATGGAACACCGGGGAGCTGTTTTTT. This translates into CASRRWNTGELFF.

The V call is TRBV30, the J call TRBJ1-1; no clear D gene. Trimming left V 6 bases short and J 3 bases short, with 11 bases between. Germline CDR1 reads GTSNPN; CDR2 reads SVGIG (reference sequence). CDR3 length: 12 amino acids. CDR3 coding DNA: TGTGCCTGCAAGCGGGTGTACACTGAAGCTTTCTTT. This encodes CACKRVYTEAFF.

V and J are TRBV6-5 and TRBJ2-3; 9 bases line up with TRBD1. The germline V gene encodes CDR1 MNHEY and CDR2 SVGAGI. Trimming at V came to 6 bases and at J to 3 bases, leaving 7 bases not matched to a gene. The CDR3 has 15 residues. CDR3 in amino acids: CASSQDRGRTDTQYF. As DNA, the CDR3 is TGTGCCAGCAGCCAAGACAGGGGGAGGACAGATACGCAGTATTTT.